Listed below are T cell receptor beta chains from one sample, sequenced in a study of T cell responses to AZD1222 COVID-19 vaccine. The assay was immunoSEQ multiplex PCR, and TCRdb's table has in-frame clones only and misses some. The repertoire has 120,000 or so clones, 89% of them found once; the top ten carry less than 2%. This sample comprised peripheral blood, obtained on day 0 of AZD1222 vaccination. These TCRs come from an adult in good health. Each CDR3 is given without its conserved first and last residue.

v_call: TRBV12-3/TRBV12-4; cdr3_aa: ASSLPLGTQY
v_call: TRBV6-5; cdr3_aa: ASSYFRTGSNEQY
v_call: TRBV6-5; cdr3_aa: ASRGGNTEAF
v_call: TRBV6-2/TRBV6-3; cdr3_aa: ASSYAQTVPPGELF
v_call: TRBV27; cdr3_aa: ASSLRQALLDEQY
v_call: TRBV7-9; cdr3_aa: ASSLEPGDEQY
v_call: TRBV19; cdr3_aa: ASSRLPKGGIHGYT
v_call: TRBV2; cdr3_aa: ASRTSGNTGELF
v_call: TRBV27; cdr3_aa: ASADSGANVLT
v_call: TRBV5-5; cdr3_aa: ASSLQGPTEAF
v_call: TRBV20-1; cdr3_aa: SASLLRLAEETQY
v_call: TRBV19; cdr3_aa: ASSLRRVGTSGSPLVLELF
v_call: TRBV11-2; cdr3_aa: ASSLGAGELF
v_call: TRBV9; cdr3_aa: ASSPSGGGYNEQF
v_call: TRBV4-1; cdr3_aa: ASSQEILARDEQY
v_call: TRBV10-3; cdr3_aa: AISEDGGNQPQH
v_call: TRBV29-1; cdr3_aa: SATGGNYGYT
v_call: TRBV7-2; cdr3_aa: ASSLNKNTGELF
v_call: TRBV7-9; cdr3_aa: ASSLAKGRDSRSGNTIY
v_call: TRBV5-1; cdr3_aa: ASSLWVGDLDTQY
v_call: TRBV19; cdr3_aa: ASSTGRPSSPLH
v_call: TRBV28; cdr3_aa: ASSLFNTNYGYT
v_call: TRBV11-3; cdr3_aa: ASSKTSPPGNEQF
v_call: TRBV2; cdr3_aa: ASSDGTDYGYT
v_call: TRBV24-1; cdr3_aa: ATSDTGHSYEQY
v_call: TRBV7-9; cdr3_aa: ASSLARSGTDTQY
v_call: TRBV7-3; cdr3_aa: ASTISGTGRIENSPLH
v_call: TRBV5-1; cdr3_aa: ASSFQGDYGYT
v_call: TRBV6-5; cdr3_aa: ASALGLGGPYEQY
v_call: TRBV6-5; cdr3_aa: ASNLGPPRGEQF
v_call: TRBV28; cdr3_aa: ASSKGTGIYGYT
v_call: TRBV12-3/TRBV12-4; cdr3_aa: ASSFLSEQF
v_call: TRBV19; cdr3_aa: ATRQGWNGYT
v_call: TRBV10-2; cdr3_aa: ASRLAGDSYEQY
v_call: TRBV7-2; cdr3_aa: ASSWQRSSTDTQY
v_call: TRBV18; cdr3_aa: ASRPPSGRRSTDTQY
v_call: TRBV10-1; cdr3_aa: ASSESTSYEQY
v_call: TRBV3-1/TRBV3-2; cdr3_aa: ASSQVSGRVANTGELF
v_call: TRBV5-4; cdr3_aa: ASSLEVKDTEAF
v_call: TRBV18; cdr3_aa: ASSPPNRGTGYSIQY
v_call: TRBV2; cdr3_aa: ASFLTPGLAGRSEQY
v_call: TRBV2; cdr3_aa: ASSGTDSGANVLT
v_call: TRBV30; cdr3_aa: ASRGTI
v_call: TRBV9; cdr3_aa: ASSVDLGGYEQY
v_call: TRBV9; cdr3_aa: ASSSYRDRVAPLH
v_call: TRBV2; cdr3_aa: AISDRTNTEAF
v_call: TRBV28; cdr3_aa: ATNYPTGWSNQPQH
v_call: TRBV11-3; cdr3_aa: ASSLEGEYQETQY
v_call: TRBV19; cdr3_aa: ASRPGQYYGYT
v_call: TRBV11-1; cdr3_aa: ASSFWQVDPGELF
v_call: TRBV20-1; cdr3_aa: SARARKLF
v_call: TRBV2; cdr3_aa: ASITSGGPTSTDTQY
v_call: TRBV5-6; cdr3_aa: ASSWGLAEQY
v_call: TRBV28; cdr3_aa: ASSFSGKTDTQY
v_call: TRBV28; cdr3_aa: ASSVYSLRVNQPQH
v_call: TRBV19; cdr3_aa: ASSWTSGSHNEQF
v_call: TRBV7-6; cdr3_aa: ASSLSSRGPGQPQH
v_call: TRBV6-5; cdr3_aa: ASSWDRSRLKLF
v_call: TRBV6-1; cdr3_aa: ASSGLAGVGSNQPQH
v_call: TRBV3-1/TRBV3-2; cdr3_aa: ASSPSTGANVLT